This TCR beta chain was sequenced during a study of blood T cell repertoires in COVID-19. TCRdb keeps only in-frame clones here, not all; method: immunoSEQ multiplex PCR. This table holds about 250,000 clones, roughly 83% found once. The V and J ends lost 1 base and 5 bases, in that order; junction bases with no gene match: 7. Germline CDR1 and CDR2: LGHNA and YNFKEQ. This CDR3 region has 16 residues. The rearrangement joins TRBV4-2 to TRBJ2-7; TRBD2 matches 11 bases. Sequenced input: peripheral blood. This clonotype was sampled from an elderly man with acute or convalescent COVID-19. The CDR3 nucleotides are TGTGCCAGCAGCCAAGCAACTAGCGGGAGTAGGAACGAGCAGTACTTC. Translating gives CASSQATSGSRNEQYF.